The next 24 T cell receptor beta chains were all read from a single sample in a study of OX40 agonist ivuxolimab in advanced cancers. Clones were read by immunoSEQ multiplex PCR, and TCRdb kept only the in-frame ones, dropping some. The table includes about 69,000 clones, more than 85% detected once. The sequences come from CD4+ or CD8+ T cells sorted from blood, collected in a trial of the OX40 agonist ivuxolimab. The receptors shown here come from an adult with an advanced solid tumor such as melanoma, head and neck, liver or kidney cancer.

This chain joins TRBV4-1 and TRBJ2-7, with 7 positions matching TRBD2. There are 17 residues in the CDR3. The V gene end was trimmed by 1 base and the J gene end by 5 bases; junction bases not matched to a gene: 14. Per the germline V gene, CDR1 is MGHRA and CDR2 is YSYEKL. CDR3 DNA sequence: TGCGCCAGCAGCCAAGTGATTAGCGGGTCCTTCAGGGACGAGCAGTACTTC. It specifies CASSQVISGSFRDEQYF.

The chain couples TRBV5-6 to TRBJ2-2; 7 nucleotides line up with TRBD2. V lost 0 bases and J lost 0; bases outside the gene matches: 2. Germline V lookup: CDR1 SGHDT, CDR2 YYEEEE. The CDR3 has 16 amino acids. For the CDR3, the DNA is TGTGCCAGCAGCTTGGTGGCGGGGGCGAACACCGGGGAGCTGTTTTTT. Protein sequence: CASSLVAGANTGELFF.

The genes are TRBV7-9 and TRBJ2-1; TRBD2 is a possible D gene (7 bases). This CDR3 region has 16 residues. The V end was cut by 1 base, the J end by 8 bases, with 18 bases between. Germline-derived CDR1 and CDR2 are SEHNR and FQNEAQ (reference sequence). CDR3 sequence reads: CASSLGARRGLDEQFF. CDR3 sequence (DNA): TGTGCCAGCAGCTTAGGGGCCAGGCGGGGGCTCGATGAGCAGTTCTTC.

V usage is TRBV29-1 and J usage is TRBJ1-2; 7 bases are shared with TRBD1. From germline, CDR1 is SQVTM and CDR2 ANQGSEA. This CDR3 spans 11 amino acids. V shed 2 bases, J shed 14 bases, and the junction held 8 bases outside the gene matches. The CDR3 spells CSVESGGGFTF. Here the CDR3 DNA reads TGCAGCGTTGAATCAGGGGGTGGCTTTACCTTC.

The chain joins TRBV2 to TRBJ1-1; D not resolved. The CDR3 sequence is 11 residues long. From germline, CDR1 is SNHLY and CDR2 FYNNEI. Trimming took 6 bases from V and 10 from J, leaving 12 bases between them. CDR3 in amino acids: CASRAGPGAFF. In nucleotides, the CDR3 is TGTGCCAGCAGGGCTGGACCCGGAGCTTTCTTT. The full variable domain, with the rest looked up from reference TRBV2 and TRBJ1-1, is EPEVTQTPSHQVTQMGQEVILRCVPISNHLYFYWYRQILGQKVEFLVSFYNNEISEKSEIFDDQFSVERPDGSNFTLKIRSTKLEDSAMYFCASRAGPGAFFGQGTRLTVV.

The CDR3 loop is CASRGLAGGEGEQYF. In DNA, the CDR3 is TGTGCCAGCAGAGGACTAGCGGGAGGAGAGGGCGAGCAGTACTTC. The chain combines TRBV27 with TRBJ2-7, with 14 nucleotides matching TRBD2. Germline V gives CDR1 MNHEY, CDR2 SMNVEV (reference sequence). The CDR3 is 15 amino acids. V lost 6 bases and J lost 6; bases outside the gene matches: 7.

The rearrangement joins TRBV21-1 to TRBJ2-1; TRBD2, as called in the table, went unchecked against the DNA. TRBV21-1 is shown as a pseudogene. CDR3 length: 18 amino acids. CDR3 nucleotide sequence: TGTGCCAGCGGTCCCGGGACTGTCATTTTGAGCTCCTACAATGAGCAGTTCTTC. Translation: CASGPGTVILSSYNEQFF.

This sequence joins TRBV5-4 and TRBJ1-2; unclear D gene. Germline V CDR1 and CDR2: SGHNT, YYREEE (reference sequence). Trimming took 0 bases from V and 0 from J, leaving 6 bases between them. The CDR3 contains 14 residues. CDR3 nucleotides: TGTGCCAGCAGCTTGGACAGCCCTAACTATGGCTACACCTTC. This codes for CASSLDSPNYGYTF. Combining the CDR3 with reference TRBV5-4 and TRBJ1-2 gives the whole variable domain ETGVTQSPTHLIKTRGQQVTLRCSSQSGHNTVSWYQQALGQGPQFIFQYYREEENGRGNFPPRFSGLQFPNYSSELNVNALELDDSALYLCASSLDSPNYGYTFGSGTRLTVV.

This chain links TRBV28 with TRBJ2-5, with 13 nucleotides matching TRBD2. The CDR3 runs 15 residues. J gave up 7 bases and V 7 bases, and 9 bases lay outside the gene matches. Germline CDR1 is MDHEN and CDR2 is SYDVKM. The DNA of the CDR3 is TGTGCCAGCAATCTACTAGCGGGAGGGCCGGGGACCCAGTACTTC. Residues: CASNLLAGGPGTQYF.

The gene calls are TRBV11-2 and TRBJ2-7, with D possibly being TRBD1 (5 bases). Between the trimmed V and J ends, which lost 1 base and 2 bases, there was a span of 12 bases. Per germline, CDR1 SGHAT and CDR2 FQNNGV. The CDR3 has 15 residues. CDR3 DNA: TGTGCCAGCAGCTTAGCCCTCCCAGGGCCCTACGAGCAGTACTTC. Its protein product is CASSLALPGPYEQYF.

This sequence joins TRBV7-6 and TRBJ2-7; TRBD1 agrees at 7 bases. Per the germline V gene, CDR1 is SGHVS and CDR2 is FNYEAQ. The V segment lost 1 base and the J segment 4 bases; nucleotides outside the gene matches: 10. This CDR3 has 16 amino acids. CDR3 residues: CASSLGLVRQGYEQYF. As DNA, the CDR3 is TGTGCCAGCAGCTTAGGATTAGTGCGACAGGGTTACGAGCAGTACTTC.

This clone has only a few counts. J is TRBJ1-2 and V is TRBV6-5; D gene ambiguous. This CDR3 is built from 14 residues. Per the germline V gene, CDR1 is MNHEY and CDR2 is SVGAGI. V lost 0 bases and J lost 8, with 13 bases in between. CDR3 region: CASSYSTGFNGYTF. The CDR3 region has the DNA TGTGCCAGCAGTTACTCCACGGGGTTTAACGGCTACACCTTC.

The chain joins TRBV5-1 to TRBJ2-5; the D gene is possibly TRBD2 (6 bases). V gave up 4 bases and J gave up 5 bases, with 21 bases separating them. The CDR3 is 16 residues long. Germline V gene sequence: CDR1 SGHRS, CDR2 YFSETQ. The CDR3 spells CASSLPSPGVGETQYF. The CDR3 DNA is TGCGCCAGCAGCCTCCCCAGTCCGGGGGTGGGGGAGACCCAGTACTTC.

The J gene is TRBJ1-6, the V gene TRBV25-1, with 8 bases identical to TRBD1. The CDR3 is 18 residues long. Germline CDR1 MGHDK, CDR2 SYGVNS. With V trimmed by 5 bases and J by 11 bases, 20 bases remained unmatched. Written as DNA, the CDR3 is TGTGCCAGCAGTCAAGGGGGACAGGAGCTTCTCAGGGGGCCACCCCTCCACTTT. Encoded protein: CASSQGGQELLRGPPLHF.

CDR3 region: CASSERTRTQYF. CDR3 in DNA: TGTGCCAGCAGTGAAAGGACGAGGACCCAGTACTTC. The chain couples TRBV6-1 to TRBJ2-5; D unclear. Germline V gene data show CDR1 as MNHNS and CDR2 as SASEGT. The CDR3 sequence is 12 residues long. Trimming left V 2 bases short and J 7 bases short, with 8 bases between.

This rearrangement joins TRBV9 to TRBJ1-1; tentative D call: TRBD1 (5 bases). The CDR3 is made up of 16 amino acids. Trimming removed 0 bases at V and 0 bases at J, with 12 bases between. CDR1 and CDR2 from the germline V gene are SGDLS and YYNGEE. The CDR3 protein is CASSVGDSTMNTEAFF. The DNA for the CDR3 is TGTGCCAGCAGCGTAGGTGACAGCACCATGAACACTGAAGCTTTCTTT.

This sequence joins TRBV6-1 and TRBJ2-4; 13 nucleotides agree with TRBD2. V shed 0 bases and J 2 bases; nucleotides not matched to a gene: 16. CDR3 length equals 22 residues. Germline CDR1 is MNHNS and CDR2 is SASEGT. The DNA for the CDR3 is TGTGCCAGCAGTGAAGCTTCGGGGCCTTCCAGACTAGCGGGAGGAACCAAAAACATTCAGTACTTC. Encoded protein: CASSEASGPSRLAGGTKNIQYF.

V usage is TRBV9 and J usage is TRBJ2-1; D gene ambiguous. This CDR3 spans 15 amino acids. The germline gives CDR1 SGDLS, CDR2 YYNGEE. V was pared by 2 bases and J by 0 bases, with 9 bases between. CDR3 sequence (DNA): TGTGCCAGCAGCGTCCTGGGCCTCTCCTACAATGAGCAGTTCTTC. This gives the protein CASSVLGLSYNEQFF. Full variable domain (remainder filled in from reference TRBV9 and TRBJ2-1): DSGVTQTPKHLITATGQRVTLRCSPRSGDLSVYWYQQSLDQGLQFLIQYYNGEERAKGNILERFSAQQFPDLHSELNLSSLELGDSALYFCASSVLGLSYNEQFFGPGTRLTVL.

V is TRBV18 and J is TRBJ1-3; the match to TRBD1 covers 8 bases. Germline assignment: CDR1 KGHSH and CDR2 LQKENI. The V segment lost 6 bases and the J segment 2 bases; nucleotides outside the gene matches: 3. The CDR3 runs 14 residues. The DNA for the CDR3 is TGTGCCAGCTCCCCGGACAGGGCTGGAAACACCATATATTTT. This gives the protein CASSPDRAGNTIYF.

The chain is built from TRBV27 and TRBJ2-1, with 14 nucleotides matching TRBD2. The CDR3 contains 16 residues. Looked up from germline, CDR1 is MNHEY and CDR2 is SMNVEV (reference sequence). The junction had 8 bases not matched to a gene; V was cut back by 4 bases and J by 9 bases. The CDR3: CASSSAGTSGRGEQFF. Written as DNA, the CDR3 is TGTGCCAGCAGTTCCGCCGGGACTAGCGGGAGAGGTGAGCAGTTCTTC.

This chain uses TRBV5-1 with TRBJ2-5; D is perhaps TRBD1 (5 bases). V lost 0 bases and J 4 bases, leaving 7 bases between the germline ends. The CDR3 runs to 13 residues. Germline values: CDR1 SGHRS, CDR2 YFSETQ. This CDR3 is CASSLAGLETQYF. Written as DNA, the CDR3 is TGCGCCAGCAGCTTGGCAGGGTTAGAGACCCAGTACTTC.

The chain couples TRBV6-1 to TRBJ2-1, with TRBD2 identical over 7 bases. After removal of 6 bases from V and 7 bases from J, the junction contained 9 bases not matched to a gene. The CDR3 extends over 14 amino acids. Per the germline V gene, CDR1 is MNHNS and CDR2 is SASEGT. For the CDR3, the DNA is TGTGCCAGCAGGAGAGCGGGACCTCTGAATGAGCAGTTCTTC. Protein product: CASRRAGPLNEQFF.

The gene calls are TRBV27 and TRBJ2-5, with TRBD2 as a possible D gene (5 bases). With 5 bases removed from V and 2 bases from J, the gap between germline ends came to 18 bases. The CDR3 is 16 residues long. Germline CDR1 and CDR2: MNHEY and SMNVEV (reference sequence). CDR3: CASSPNKRVRQETQYF. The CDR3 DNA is TGTGCCAGCAGTCCCAACAAGAGGGTTAGACAAGAGACCCAGTACTTC.

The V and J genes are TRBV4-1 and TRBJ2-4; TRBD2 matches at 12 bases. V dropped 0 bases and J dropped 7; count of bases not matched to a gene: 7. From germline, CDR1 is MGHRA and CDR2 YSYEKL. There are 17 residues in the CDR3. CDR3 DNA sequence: TGCGCCAGCAGCCAAGATCGGACTAGCGGGATAGGGAACATTCAGTACTTC. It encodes CASSQDRTSGIGNIQYF.